Listed below are T cell receptor beta chains from one sample, sequenced in a study of cytomegalovirus exposure and HLA in healthy donors. Clones were read by immunoSEQ multiplex PCR, and TCRdb kept only the in-frame ones, dropping some. The table lists 55,000 to 65,000 clones, around 94% of them singletons. The source material was PBMCs. Source of these receptors: a man aged 18 to 29 in good health and CMV-seronegative. Each CDR3 is given with its conserved first and last residue. The D gene is left open where the match is weak. Size tells how often a clone was seen (once, few, many) or the class of an expanded clone, and some rows leave it out.

J | size | V | D | CDR3 | DNA
TRBJ1-1 | once | TRBV7-2 | TRBD1 | CATKRAQGMVSEAFF | TGTGCCACCAAACGAGCACAGGGGATGGTTTCTGAAGCTTTCTTT
TRBJ2-5 | - | TRBV4-2 | TRBD1 | CASSQDAHRGETQYF | TGTGCCAGCAGCCAAGATGCGCACAGGGGAGAGACCCAGTACTTC
TRBJ1-1 | - | TRBV5-4 | TRBD1 | CASSHYRGNTEAFF | TGTGCCAGCAGCCATTACAGGGGGAACACTGAAGCTTTCTTT
TRBJ2-7 | - | TRBV9 | - | CASSSGGSNYEQYF | TGTGCCAGCAGTTCGGGCGGGTCGAACTACGAGCAGTACTTC
TRBJ1-2 | - | TRBV6-1 | - | CASSEASYGYTF | TGTGCCAGCAGTGAAGCGTCCTACGGCTACACCTTC
TRBJ2-1 | - | TRBV5-1 | - | CASSLGRGSNEQFF | TGCGCCAGCAGCTTGGGAAGGGGGTCCAATGAGCAGTTCTTC
TRBJ1-1 | - | TRBV7-9 | TRBD1 | CASSLGQGNAEAFF | TGTGCCAGCAGCTTAGGACAGGGGAACGCTGAAGCTTTCTTT
TRBJ1-2 | - | TRBV28 | - | CASGPGPEFYGYTF | TGTGCCAGCGGCCCAGGGCCAGAGTTCTATGGCTACACCTTC
TRBJ2-1 | - | TRBV10-3 | TRBD2 | CAISVSSGSVRDEQFF | TGTGCCATCAGTGTGTCAAGCGGGAGTGTACGCGATGAGCAGTTCTTC
TRBJ2-5 | - | TRBV5-1 | - | CASSATGLEIDETQYF | TGCGCCAGCAGCGCTACAGGGTTGGAGATCGATGAGACCCAGTACTTC
TRBJ1-5 | medium-sized | TRBV6-1 | TRBD1 | CASSGGTANNQPQHF | TGTGCCAGCTCGGGGGGGACAGCCAACAATCAGCCCCAGCATTTT
TRBJ2-1 | - | TRBV4-1 | - | CASSQGSGVYYNEQFF | TGCGCCAGCAGCCAAGGTAGCGGAGTCTACTACAATGAGCAGTTCTTC
TRBJ2-7 | - | TRBV6-5 | TRBD1 | CASSYRTGHYEQYF | TGTGCCAGCAGTTACCGGACAGGACACTACGAGCAGTACTTC
TRBJ1-1 | - | TRBV11-2 | TRBD1 | CASSLTGTGGTEAFF | TGTGCCAGCAGTTTAACCGGGACAGGAGGGACTGAAGCTTTCTTT
TRBJ2-5 | - | TRBV28 | TRBD2 | CASSLGLAEQETQYF | TGTGCCAGCAGTTTAGGACTAGCGGAGCAAGAGACCCAGTACTTC
TRBJ2-3 | - | TRBV6-1 | - | CASTLEGVGDTQYF | TGTGCCAGCACCCTAGAGGGAGTAGGAGATACGCAGTATTTT
TRBJ2-1 | - | TRBV28 | TRBD2 | CASRSPGGFNNEQFF | TGTGCCAGCCGGTCGCCGGGAGGGTTTAACAATGAGCAGTTCTTC
TRBJ2-1 | - | TRBV6-6 | - | CASSLEQSSYNEQFF | TGTGCCAGCAGTTTGGAACAGAGCTCCTACAATGAGCAGTTCTTC
TRBJ2-1 | - | TRBV4-3 | TRBD2 | CASSQWGLAGDEQFF | TGCGCCAGCAGCCAATGGGGACTAGCGGGAGACGAGCAGTTCTTC
TRBJ1-3 | - | TRBV9 | TRBD1 | CASSAEDRAWSGNTIYF | TGTGCCAGCAGCGCTGAAGACAGGGCTTGGTCTGGAAACACCATATATTTT
TRBJ2-1 | - | TRBV27 | - | CASPGDIVSYNEQFF | TGTGCCAGCCCGGGAGATATAGTTTCCTACAATGAGCAGTTCTTC
TRBJ2-2 | - | TRBV11-2 | - | CASSLTLTGELFF | TGTGCCAGCAGCCTAACCCTCACCGGGGAGCTGTTTTTT
TRBJ2-5 | - | TRBV7-9 | TRBD2 | CASSPPLADQETQYF | TGTGCCAGCAGCCCGCCCCTAGCGGATCAAGAGACCCAGTACTTC
TRBJ2-2 | once | TRBV4-3 | - | CASSRQFNTGELFF | TGCGCCAGCAGCCGACAGTTCAACACCGGGGAGCTGTTTTTT
TRBJ2-1 | - | TRBV11-3 | - | CASSLEVESVGGGNNEQFF | TGTGCCAGCAGCTTAGAGGTTGAGTCGGTGGGAGGGGGAAACAATGAGCAGTTCTTC
TRBJ2-7 | once | TRBV7-8 | - | CASRPEPSYEQYF | TGTGCCAGCAGGCCAGAACCTTCCTACGAGCAGTACTTC
TRBJ2-5 | - | TRBV27 | - | CASSLSFDAGLGETQYF | TGTGCCAGCAGTTTATCGTTCGACGCGGGTCTTGGGGAGACCCAGTACTTC
TRBJ2-1 | - | TRBV15 | TRBD2 | CATSSRQRGSHNEQFF | TGTGCCACCAGCTCACGACAGCGGGGGTCCCACAATGAGCAGTTCTTC
TRBJ2-3 | - | TRBV2 | - | CASSEALEGPRDTQYF | TGTGCCAGCAGTGAAGCGTTGGAGGGTCCGAGAGATACGCAGTATTTT
TRBJ1-2 | - | TRBV27 | - | CASMGGSGYTF | TGTGCCAGCATGGGAGGGAGTGGCTACACCTTC
TRBJ2-5 | - | TRBV5-5 | - | CASSLLLALQETQYF | TGTGCCAGCAGCTTGCTGCTAGCCCTCCAAGAGACCCAGTACTTC
TRBJ1-5 | - | TRBV5-1 | TRBD1 | CASSLVGGDQPQHF | TGCGCCAGCAGCTTGGTAGGGGGCGATCAGCCCCAGCATTTT
TRBJ2-7 | - | TRBV7-6 | TRBD2 | CASSPYPGVAGEGPGREQYF | TGTGCCAGCAGCCCGTATCCGGGGGTAGCGGGAGAAGGCCCAGGGAGAGAGCAGTACTTC
TRBJ2-5 | once | TRBV9 | - | CASSVVGNGGPETQYF | TGTGCCAGCAGCGTAGTTGGGAACGGAGGCCCAGAGACCCAGTACTTC
TRBJ2-7 | - | TRBV28 | TRBD1 | CASSWGTGGYEQYF | TGTGCCAGCAGTTGGGGGACAGGGGGCTACGAGCAGTACTTC
TRBJ2-1 | once | TRBV6-4 | - | CASSDPRHHNEQFF | TGTGCCAGCAGTGATCCCCGACACCACAATGAGCAGTTCTTC
TRBJ2-1 | - | TRBV7-6 | TRBD2 | CASSFGLVNEQFF | TGTGCCAGCAGCTTTGGACTAGTCAATGAGCAGTTCTTC
TRBJ2-5 | - | TRBV30 | TRBD2 | CAWSSIRREGLGETQYF | TGTGCCTGGAGTTCTATCAGGCGGGAGGGTTTGGGAGAGACCCAGTACTTC
TRBJ2-5 | - | TRBV15 | - | CATSRAEAWETQYF | TGTGCCACCAGCAGAGCGGAAGCGTGGGAGACCCAGTACTTC
TRBJ1-2 | - | TRBV2 | TRBD1 | CASSPIPGQGASGYGYTF | TGTGCCAGCAGCCCAATACCGGGACAGGGGGCTTCGGGCTATGGCTACACCTTC
TRBJ2-7 | - | TRBV25-1 | - | CASSENRADEQYF | TGTGCCAGCAGTGAAAACAGGGCCGACGAGCAGTACTTC
TRBJ1-1 | - | TRBV5-4 | TRBD1 | CASSSRTGENTEAFF | TGTGCCAGCAGCTCCCGGACAGGCGAGAACACTGAAGCTTTCTTT
TRBJ2-6 | - | TRBV7-2 | TRBD1 | CASSLTGELGANVLTF | TGTGCCAGCAGCTTAACAGGGGAATTGGGGGCCAACGTCCTGACTTTC
TRBJ2-5 | - | TRBV29-1 | TRBD2 | CSVGLSRPGLAVQETQYF | TGCAGCGTTGGGCTTTCGAGGCCGGGACTAGCGGTACAAGAGACCCAGTACTTC
TRBJ2-7 | medium-sized | TRBV6-1 | TRBD1 | CASSDLAGGRDEQYF | TGTGCCAGCAGTGACTTGGCAGGGGGCAGGGACGAGCAGTACTTC
TRBJ2-7 | - | TRBV21-1 | - | CASSKGREKLNYEQYF | TGTGCCAGCAGCAAAGGGAGGGAAAAATTGAACTACGAGCAGTACTTC
TRBJ2-7 | - | TRBV13 | TRBD2 | CASSHPGLASPYEQYF | TGTGCCAGCAGCCACCCCGGACTAGCGAGTCCTTACGAGCAGTACTTC
TRBJ2-1 | - | TRBV7-2 | - | CASSLRGTDNNEQFF | TGTGCCAGCAGCCTCCGGGGGACAGACAACAATGAGCAGTTCTTC
TRBJ1-3 | - | TRBV28 | - | CASSAIGHSSGNTIYF | TGTGCCAGCAGTGCAATAGGCCACAGCTCTGGAAACACCATATATTTT
TRBJ2-1 | - | TRBV7-9 | - | CASSLAGTTYNEQFF | TGTGCCAGCAGCTTAGCGGGGACAACCTACAATGAGCAGTTCTTC
TRBJ1-2 | - | TRBV25-1 | TRBD1 | CASSAGTGGSGYGYTF | TGTGCCAGCAGTGCGGGGACAGGGGGTTCAGGCTATGGCTACACCTTC
TRBJ2-2 | - | TRBV29-1 | - | CSGIQGFGGELFF | TGCAGCGGGATACAGGGTTTCGGCGGGGAGCTGTTTTTT
TRBJ2-5 | - | TRBV27 | - | CASSPGGNWYQETQYF | TGTGCCAGCAGTCCTGGGGGGAATTGGTACCAAGAGACCCAGTACTTC
TRBJ1-5 | - | TRBV28 | TRBD1 | CASSFEGASNQPQHF | TGTGCCAGCAGTTTCGAGGGGGCTAGCAATCAGCCCCAGCATTTT
TRBJ1-2 | once | TRBV6-5 | - | CASSKGSKNYGYTF | TGTGCCAGCAGTAAGGGGTCGAAAAACTATGGCTACACCTTC
TRBJ2-7 | - | TRBV4-3 | - | CASSPGRRAYEQYF | TGCGCCAGCAGCCCGGGCCGGAGGGCCTACGAGCAGTACTTC
TRBJ2-3 | - | TRBV19 | TRBD2 | CASSRLAGEGTDTQYF | TGTGCCAGTAGTCGACTAGCGGGAGAGGGCACAGATACGCAGTATTTT
TRBJ1-5 | - | TRBV2 | - | CASSRVLRQPQHF | TGTGCCAGCAGTCGGGTCCTGAGACAGCCCCAGCATTTT
TRBJ2-7 | - | TRBV28 | TRBD1 | CASSLARTGVIGEQYF | TGTGCCAGCAGCTTAGCGCGGACAGGGGTTATAGGGGAGCAGTACTTC
TRBJ1-2 | - | TRBV28 | - | CASSLGSPGGTYYGYTF | TGTGCCAGCAGTTTGGGAAGTCCGGGGGGAACCTACTATGGCTACACCTTC